Presented here are 15 T cell receptor beta chains from one specimen sequenced in a study of blood T cell repertoires in COVID-19. Sequencing used immunoSEQ multiplex PCR; TCRdb keeps in-frame clones, though not all of them. The sample shows some 89,000 clones, roughly three quarters of them seen only once. Sequencing used peripheral blood. These receptors all stem from a man in his 70s with acute or convalescent COVID-19.

This clone was observed once. V usage is TRBV18 and J usage is TRBJ2-5; 9 nucleotides match TRBD2. This CDR3 comprises 17 residues. Germline V gene sequence: CDR1 KGHSH, CDR2 LQKENI. With V trimmed by 0 bases and J by 3 bases, 8 bases remained unmatched. CDR3 sequence reads: CASSPPWSSGDKETQYF. CDR3 DNA: TGTGCCAGCTCACCACCGTGGTCTAGCGGGGACAAAGAGACCCAGTACTTC.

The chain carries TRBV6-5 and TRBJ2-3; D might be TRBD1 (5 bases). Trimming shortened V by 7 bases and J by 3 bases, and 17 bases separated the two germline ends. This CDR3 is 15 amino acids long. CDR1 is MNHEY and CDR2 is SVGAGI in the germline V gene. CDR3 amino acids: CASTPSRAGTDTQYF. In DNA, the CDR3 is TGTGCCAGCACCCCGTCAAGGGCAGGGACAGATACGCAGTATTTT.

The V call is TRBV11-2, the J call TRBJ2-5; D possibly corresponds to TRBD2 (5 bases). Germline V gene lookup returns CDR1 SGHAT and CDR2 FQNNGV. With 6 bases removed from V and 5 bases from J, the gap between germline ends came to 16 bases. The CDR3 covers 14 residues. Written as DNA, the CDR3 is TGTGCCAGCAGTCCAGTGAGGAGGTTGGAGACCCAGTACTTC. The encoded protein is CASSPVRRLETQYF.

The genes are TRBV6-6 and TRBJ1-1, with TRBD1 as a possible D gene (6 bases). This CDR3 is 13 amino acids long. The V end lost 7 bases, the J end lost 4 bases, and 13 bases lay between the germline ends. Germline V lookup: CDR1 MNHNY, CDR2 SVGAGI (reference sequence). The CDR3 DNA is TGTGCCAGCAAAATCGGACAGATCACTGAAGCTTTCTTT. It is translated as CASKIGQITEAFF.

This rearrangement joins TRBV5-4 to TRBJ1-1; a possible D gene is TRBD1 (5 bases). Germline V CDR1 and CDR2: SGHNT, YYREEE (reference sequence). Trimming cost V 6 bases and J 3 bases, with 15 bases left between them. The CDR3 covers 14 residues. CDR3 loop: CASTPPGGYTEAFF. The CDR3 coding sequence is TGTGCCAGCACTCCCCCGGGGGGGTACACTGAAGCTTTCTTT. Combining the CDR3 with reference TRBV5-4 and TRBJ1-1 gives the whole variable domain ETGVTQSPTHLIKTRGQQVTLRCSSQSGHNTVSWYQQALGQGPQFIFQYYREEENGRGNFPPRFSGLQFPNYSSELNVNALELDDSALYLCASTPPGGYTEAFFGQGTRLTVV.

The chain combines TRBV27 with TRBJ1-6; possibly TRBD1 for D (6 bases). Germline-derived CDR1 and CDR2 are MNHEY and SMNVEV (reference sequence). V was cut by 7 bases and J by 8 bases, with 21 bases left in between. This CDR3 spans 16 amino acids. The CDR3: CASTRGSGDLYSPLHF. Written as DNA, the CDR3 is TGTGCCAGCACCCGAGGGTCAGGGGACCTTTATTCACCCCTCCACTTT.

V usage is TRBV7-3 and J usage is TRBJ2-1; 12 bases fit TRBD1. The CDR3 runs to 15 residues. Looked up from germline, CDR1 is SGHTA and CDR2 is FQGTGA. Trimming removed 2 bases from V and 8 bases from J; junction bases left unmatched: 4. The DNA for the CDR3 is TGTGCCAGCAGCTTAGGGACAGGGGGCGGGGATGAGCAGTTCTTC. It encodes CASSLGTGGGDEQFF.

This clone was counted a few times. The chain couples TRBV10-2 to TRBJ2-5; 7 nucleotides line up with TRBD2. CDR1 is WSHSY, CDR2 SAAADI, per germline. This CDR3 has 13 residues. Losses at the gene ends were 5 bases for V and 4 bases for J; bases not matched to a gene: 4. The DNA for the CDR3 is TGCGCCAGCAGTCGTAGCGGGTCAGAGACCCAGTACTTC. It codes for CASSRSGSETQYF.

CDR3 amino acids: CASSQVGLPITDTQYF. The CDR3, as DNA: TGCGCCAGCAGCCAAGTGGGACTCCCAATCACAGATACGCAGTATTTT. The J gene is TRBJ2-3, the V gene TRBV4-1, with a weak D call TRBD2 (6 bases). CDR1 MGHRA and CDR2 YSYEKL come from the germline V gene. With 1 base removed from V and 2 bases from J, the gap between germline ends came to 13 bases. The CDR3 runs 16 residues.

The J gene is TRBJ1-1, the V gene TRBV10-1, with D possibly TRBD1 on 6 matching bases. Germline-derived CDR1 and CDR2 are WNHNN and SYGVQD (reference sequence). Between the trimmed V and J ends, which lost 10 bases and 5 bases, there was a span of 17 bases. There are 13 residues in the CDR3. The CDR3 DNA reads as TGCGCCATCCTTTATGGGGGCCGGACTGAAGCTTTCTTT. Translated, it gives CAILYGGRTEAFF.

V is TRBV12-3 or TRBV12-4 and J is TRBJ2-5; D possibly corresponds to TRBD1 (7 bases). V was cut by 6 bases and J by 1 base, with 9 bases left in between. This CDR3 is built from 13 residues. The CDR3 region is CASRRDSQETQYF. The CDR3, as DNA: TGTGCCAGCAGGCGGGACAGCCAAGAGACCCAGTACTTC.

This clone was detected only a few times. For the CDR3, the DNA is TGTGCCAGCAGCCAAGATGTCCAGATTGGCTACACCTTC. This encodes CASSQDVQIGYTF. V usage is TRBV14 and J usage is TRBJ1-2; D is unresolved. Germline V gives CDR1 SGHDN, CDR2 FVKESK. Trimming removed 0 bases from V and 7 bases from J, with 9 bases in between. The CDR3 has 13 residues.

The chain couples TRBV5-1 to TRBJ1-1; TRBD1 is a possible D gene (5 bases). The V gene's germline CDR1 is SGHRS and CDR2 YFSETQ. The CDR3 runs to 14 residues. The V end lost 0 bases, the J end lost 1 base, and 7 bases lay between the germline ends. CDR3 coding DNA: TGCGCCAGCAGCTTGGGACAGTGGAACACTGAAGCTTTCTTT. Amino acid sequence: CASSLGQWNTEAFF.

This clone was seen repeatedly, ten times or more. CDR3 protein: CAIRPSAGQGALGYTF. The DNA of the CDR3 is TGTGCCATCAGGCCCTCCGCGGGACAGGGGGCGTTGGGCTACACCTTC. The chain is built from TRBV10-3 and TRBJ1-2; TRBD1 matches 12 bases. J was trimmed by 8 bases and V by 6 bases; bases with no gene match: 13. There are 16 residues in the CDR3. CDR1 and CDR2 from the germline V gene are ENHRY and SYGVKD.

This clone is a singleton in its sample. The chain combines TRBV10-3 with TRBJ2-7; 7 bases are a match to TRBD1. Germline assignment: CDR1 ENHRY and CDR2 SYGVKD. This CDR3 has 14 amino acids. V lost 3 bases, J lost 1 base, and 3 bases stayed unmatched. The CDR3 loop is CAISDSGQSYEQYV. CDR3 nucleotide sequence: TGTGCCATCAGTGACTCGGGACAGTCCTACGAGCAGTACGTC.